This TCR beta chain comes out of a study of blood T cells in healthy people across ages. Study information: Roughly one uniquely barcoded beta molecule per two T cells was captured.

The V segment lost 0 bases and the J segment 1 base; nucleotides outside the gene matches: 4. This CDR3 is 16 amino acids long. Germline CDR1 reads SGHRS; CDR2 reads YFSETQ. Broader study findings: Strong correlation linked observed beta diversity and percent naive T cells. Roughly linear age-related decline in beta diversity appeared, significant by age 40.

For this clonotype: The antigen remains undetermined.

A second roughly 6 to 12 cycle PCR used barcoded and J-beta primers. Template switching added a 12-random-nucleotide identifier to every cDNA molecule. TCRdb redid the calling of the 5' RACE reads with MiXCR, one entry per CDR3 protein. The profile shows some 1.5 million distinct CDR3 sequences, 28% of them singletons. The sequence was collected from a woman aged 25-40 years in good health. Sequenced: blood. J is TRBJ2-5 and V is TRBV5-1; the match to TRBD2 covers 9 bases. CDR3 sequence reads: CASSLVSGGTQETQYF. The CDR3 DNA follows: TGCGCCAGCAGCTTGGTTAGCGGGGGAACCCAAGAGACCCAGTACTTC.